These 22 T cell receptor beta chains were all obtained from the same sample, sequenced in a study of CD8 T cells in ankylosing spondylitis. TCRdb reprocessed the 5' RACE reads with MiXCR, giving one entry per CDR3 protein. The sample records approximately 25,000 distinct CDR3 sequences, about 17% being singletons. Material: blood. These receptor sequences come from a male donor with ankylosing spondylitis or in good health (not recorded which).

The chain combines TRBV28 with TRBJ2-2; no definite D call. The CDR3 covers 12 residues. Germline loops: CDR1 MDHEN, CDR2 SYDVKM. Trimming removed 6 bases at V and 4 bases at J, with 6 bases between. CDR3 sequence (DNA): TGTGCCAGCAGGTTGGGCACCGGGGAGCTGTTTTTT. Translating gives CASRLGTGELFF. Using reference TRBV28 and TRBJ2-2 for the parts outside the CDR3, the full variable domain is DVKVTQSSRYLVKRTGEKVFLECVQDMDHENMFWYRQDPGLGLRLIYFSYDVKMKEKGDIPEGYSVSREKKERFSLILESASTNQTSMYLCASRLGTGELFFGEGSRLTVL.

This clonotype showed up just a few times. As the CDR3 is not closed by the conserved phenylalanine or tryptophan, this likely results from a read error. It is unclear where the CDR3 begins or ends on the DNA, so no DNA is shown, and the CDR3 is as TCRdb lists it. The chain couples TRBV7-3 to TRBJ2-7; the D call of TRBD1 is as the table states it, not checked on the DNA. The CDR3 is 10 residues long, counting both termini. CDR1 is SGHTA, CDR2 FQGTGA, per germline. The CDR3 is CASSLTLPPI.

This clonotype was picked up many times. This chain joins TRBV6-6 and TRBJ2-1; 11 bases fit TRBD2. With V trimmed by 6 bases and J by 3 bases, 1 base remained unmatched. CDR1 is MNHNY and CDR2 is SVGAGI in the germline V gene (reference sequence). The CDR3 runs 14 residues. The chain's CDR3 is CASRLAGDYNEQFF. The CDR3 DNA sequence: TGTGCCAGCAGACTAGCGGGGGACTACAATGAGCAGTTCTTC.

This clonotype was observed many times. The chain joins TRBV12-3 or TRBV12-4 to TRBJ1-1; D not certain. The CDR3 runs 15 residues. V was shortened by 1 base and J by 0 bases, with 9 bases between the two germline ends. The CDR3 protein is CASSLDGRMNTEAFF. CDR3 DNA sequence: TGTGCCAGCAGTTTAGATGGACGGATGAACACTGAAGCTTTCTTT.

The chain employs TRBV15 and TRBJ1-5, with D perhaps matching TRBD1 (5 bases). CDR1 is LNHNV and CDR2 is YYDKDF in the germline V gene (reference sequence). The V and J ends lost 3 bases and 5 bases respectively, with 14 bases between them. The CDR3 is made up of 15 amino acids. DNA for the CDR3: TGTGCCACCAGCAGTGGGTGGGGGGATTATCAGCCCCAGCATTTT. It codes for CATSSGWGDYQPQHF. Variable domain in full (rest from reference TRBV15 and TRBJ1-5): DAMVIQNPRYQVTQFGKPVTLSCSQTLNHNVMYWYQQKSSQAPKLLFHYYDKDFNNEADTPDNFQSRRPNTSFCFLDIRSPGLGDTAMYLCATSSGWGDYQPQHFGDGTRLSIL.

This clonotype appeared a few times. This chain connects TRBV15 to TRBJ2-5; no definite D call. The CDR3 has 16 amino acids. V lost 1 base, J lost 5 bases, and 17 bases lay in between. Per germline, CDR1 LNHNV and CDR2 YYDKDF (reference sequence). The CDR3 DNA follows: TGTGCCACCAGCAGAGGCCCGGCGCGGTCCGGGGAGACCCAGTACTTC. Its protein is CATSRGPARSGETQYF.

This clonotype was counted many times. The chain links TRBV20-1 to TRBJ2-2; 9 nucleotides line up with TRBD2. Germline V gene data show CDR1 as DFQATT and CDR2 as SNEGSKA (reference sequence). The V and J ends lost 4 bases and 0 bases, in that order; junction bases with no gene match: 6. This CDR3 has 16 residues. In nucleotides, the CDR3 is TGCAGTGCTATCCGCGGGGGGGGACCGAACACCGGGGAGCTGTTTTTT. This gives the protein CSAIRGGGPNTGELFF.

This clonotype was seen repeatedly, ten times or more. The chain employs TRBV6-1 and TRBJ2-5; D is unclear. Germline CDR1 is MNHNS and CDR2 is SASEGT. The CDR3 is 13 residues long. V was clipped by 3 bases and J by 4 bases, with 9 bases between them. The CDR3 DNA follows: TGTGCCAGCAGTGACCCCGGGCGAGAGACCCAGTACTTC. Translated: CASSDPGRETQYF.

This clonotype was counted a few times. The chain combines TRBV27 with TRBJ2-1, with 8 bases lining up with TRBD2. Losses at the gene ends were 6 bases for V and 0 bases for J; bases not matched to a gene: 4. Germline loops: CDR1 MNHEY, CDR2 SMNVEV (reference sequence). The CDR3 runs to 15 residues. In DNA, the CDR3 is TGTGCCAGCAGCTCCGGGGGGGCCTCCTACAATGAGCAGTTCTTC. It translates to CASSSGGASYNEQFF.

Many counts were recorded for this clonotype. The chain has TRBV20-1 and TRBJ2-1; D might be TRBD1 (5 bases). V was shortened by 3 bases and J by 4 bases, with 13 bases between the two germline ends. This CDR3 has 14 amino acids. The germline CDR1 and CDR2 sequences are DFQATT and SNEGSKA (reference sequence). The CDR3 region is CSARPDMGYNEQFF. The CDR3, as DNA: TGCAGTGCTAGGCCGGACATGGGGTACAATGAGCAGTTCTTC.

This clonotype was observed at least ten times. CDR3 bases: TGCAGTGCTAGAGATAGTGGCGCTAGCGGTGGTCGGACCCAGTACTTC. Its translation is CSARDSGASGGRTQYF. This sequence joins TRBV20-1 and TRBJ2-5, with 7 bases lining up with TRBD2. Germline loops: CDR1 DFQATT, CDR2 SNEGSKA (reference sequence). The CDR3 is made up of 16 amino acids. V was clipped by 0 bases and J by 7 bases; unmatched bases: 14.

This clonotype was recorded many times. The chain couples TRBV10-3 to TRBJ1-1; a possible D gene is TRBD1 (6 bases). The V end lost 0 bases, the J end lost 1 base, and 9 bases lay between the germline ends. CDR3 length: 15 residues. Per the germline V gene, CDR1 is ENHRY and CDR2 is SYGVKD. The DNA of the CDR3 is TGTGCCATCAGTGAGTCGCTGGGACAGAACACTGAAGCTTTCTTT. Its translation: CAISESLGQNTEAFF.

The gene calls are TRBV29-1 and TRBJ2-5, with TRBD1 matching over 8 bases. The V gene end was trimmed by 7 bases and the J gene end by 2 bases; junction bases not matched to a gene: 9. CDR1 and CDR2 from the germline V gene are SQVTM and ANQGSEA. The CDR3 covers 14 residues. CDR3 loop: CSAQVDRVQETQYF. The CDR3 coding sequence is TGCAGCGCCCAAGTGGACAGGGTTCAAGAGACCCAGTACTTC.

Only a few counts were recorded for this clonotype. CDR3 coding DNA: TGCAGCGCCACCGGGGGGTCTAGAGATACGCAGTATTTT. Translation gives CSATGGSRDTQYF. The chain couples TRBV29-1 to TRBJ2-3; 7 bases align to TRBD2. CDR1 and CDR2 from the germline V gene are SQVTM and ANQGSEA. The CDR3 has 13 residues. Unmatched junction bases numbered 9, after V lost 7 bases and J lost 5 bases.

This clonotype was counted a few times. V and J are TRBV28 and TRBJ2-1; D might be TRBD2 (5 bases). The CDR3 loop spans 15 amino acids. V was clipped by 5 bases and J by 7 bases, with 18 bases between them. Per the germline V gene, CDR1 is MDHEN and CDR2 is SYDVKM. CDR3 nucleotides: TGTGCCAGCAGTCCCCGACCCCGGGGATGGAATGAGCAGTTCTTC. Translated: CASSPRPRGWNEQFF.

V gene TRBV6-2 or TRBV6-3 combines with J gene TRBJ2-1; 9 nucleotides line up with TRBD2. The ends lost 6 bases at V and 3 bases at J; junction bases unmatched: 9. Germline V gives CDR1 MNHEY, CDR2 SVGEGT. This CDR3 has 16 amino acids. The CDR3: CASSPRGRGGYNEQFF. The CDR3 DNA sequence: TGTGCCAGCAGCCCACGAGGGCGGGGGGGCTACAATGAGCAGTTCTTC.

This clonotype has only a few counts. This chain links TRBV5-1 with TRBJ1-2, with a possible D match to TRBD1 (5 bases). The germline gives CDR1 SGHRS, CDR2 YFSETQ. Trimming cost V 4 bases and J 3 bases, with 10 bases left between them. The CDR3 covers 13 residues. Written as DNA, the CDR3 is TGCGCCAGCAGCCGACAGAGGGACTATGGCTACACCTTC. Translation gives CASSRQRDYGYTF.

The chain joins TRBV5-1 to TRBJ2-7; D is unclear. Trimming removed 2 bases at V and 1 base at J, with 7 bases between. The CDR3 loop spans 13 amino acids. Germline values: CDR1 SGHRS, CDR2 YFSETQ. This chain's CDR3 is CASSFRVSYEQYF. CDR3 nucleotides: TGCGCCAGCAGCTTTCGGGTTTCCTACGAGCAGTACTTC.

The V and J genes are TRBV11-1 and TRBJ2-1, with 11 bases fitting TRBD2. This CDR3 region has 18 residues. V was clipped by 4 bases and J by 0 bases; unmatched bases: 8. CDR1 is SGHAT and CDR2 is FQDESV in the germline V gene (reference sequence). The CDR3 region is CASSSPTSGGSSYNEQFF. CDR3 DNA sequence: TGTGCCAGCAGCTCGCCCACTAGCGGGGGAAGCTCCTACAATGAGCAGTTCTTC.

The CDR3 here is CASSQRQGIAFF. CDR3 nucleotide sequence: TGTGCCAGCAGCCAACGTCAGGGCATAGCTTTCTTT. The chain couples TRBV3-1 to TRBJ1-1, with D perhaps matching TRBD1 (5 bases). Germline CDR1 LGHDT, CDR2 YNNKEL (reference sequence). The CDR3 runs 12 residues. Trimming removed 2 bases at V and 10 bases at J, with 11 bases between.

This clonotype has only a few counts. The J gene is TRBJ1-6, the V gene TRBV4-3; no clear D gene. V lost 4 bases and J 8 bases, leaving 12 bases between the germline ends. Per the germline V gene, CDR1 is LGHNA and CDR2 is YSLEER. This CDR3 has 14 amino acids. CDR3 sequence: CASSPKVSDSPLHF. DNA for the CDR3: TGCGCCAGCAGCCCGAAGGTCTCCGATTCACCCCTCCACTTT.

In its sample, this clonotype was seen a few times. The rearrangement joins TRBV29-1 to TRBJ2-1; 9 bases are a match to TRBD1. Trimming cost V 3 bases and J 5 bases; bases outside gene matches: 11. Germline V CDR1 and CDR2: SQVTM, ANQGSEA. The CDR3 length is 16 residues. The CDR3 sequence: CSVEWGTGRLDNEQFF. Here the CDR3 DNA reads TGCAGCGTTGAGTGGGGGACAGGGAGATTAGACAATGAGCAGTTCTTC.